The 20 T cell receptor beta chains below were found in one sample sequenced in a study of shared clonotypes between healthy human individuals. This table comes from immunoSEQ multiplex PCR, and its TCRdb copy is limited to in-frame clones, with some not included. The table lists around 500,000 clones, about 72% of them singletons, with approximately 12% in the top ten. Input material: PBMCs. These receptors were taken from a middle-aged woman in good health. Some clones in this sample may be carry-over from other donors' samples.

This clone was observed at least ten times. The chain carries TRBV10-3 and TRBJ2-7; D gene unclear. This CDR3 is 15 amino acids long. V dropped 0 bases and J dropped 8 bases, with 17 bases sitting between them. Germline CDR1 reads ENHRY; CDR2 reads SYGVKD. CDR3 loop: CAISESSAPGVKQYF. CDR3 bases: TGTGCCATCAGTGAGTCAAGCGCTCCCGGAGTCAAGCAGTACTTC.

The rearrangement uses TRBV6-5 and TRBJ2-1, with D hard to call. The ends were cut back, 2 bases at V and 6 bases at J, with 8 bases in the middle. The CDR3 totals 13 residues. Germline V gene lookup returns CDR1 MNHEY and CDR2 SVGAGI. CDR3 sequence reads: CASSYGQSNEQFF. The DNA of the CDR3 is TGTGCCAGCAGTTACGGGCAGTCCAATGAGCAGTTCTTC.

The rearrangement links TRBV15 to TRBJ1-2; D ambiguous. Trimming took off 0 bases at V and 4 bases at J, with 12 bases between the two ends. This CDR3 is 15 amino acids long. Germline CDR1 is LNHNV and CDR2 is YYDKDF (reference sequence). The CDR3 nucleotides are TGTGCCACCAGCAGAGACCAATCGGGGAGCTATGGCTACACCTTC. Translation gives CATSRDQSGSYGYTF.

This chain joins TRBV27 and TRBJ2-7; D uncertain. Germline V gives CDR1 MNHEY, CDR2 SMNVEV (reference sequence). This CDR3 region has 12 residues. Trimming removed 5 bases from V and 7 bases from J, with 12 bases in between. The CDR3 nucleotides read TGTGCCAGCAGTACCGGACGCCTGGAGCAGTACTTC. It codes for CASSTGRLEQYF.

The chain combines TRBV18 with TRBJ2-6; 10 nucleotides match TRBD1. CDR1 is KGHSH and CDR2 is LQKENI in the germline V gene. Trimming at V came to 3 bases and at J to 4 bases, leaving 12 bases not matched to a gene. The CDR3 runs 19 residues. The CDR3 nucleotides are TGTGCCAGCTCACCCGCGACAGGGGGCAATCTTGCAGGGGCCAACGTCCTGACTTTC. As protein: CASSPATGGNLAGANVLTF.

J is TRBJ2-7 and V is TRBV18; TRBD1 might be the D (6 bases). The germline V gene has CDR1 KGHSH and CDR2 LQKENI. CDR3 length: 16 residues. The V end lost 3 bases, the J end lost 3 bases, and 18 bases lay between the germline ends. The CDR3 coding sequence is TGTGCCAGCTCACCCCTCCGGGACAATATGATCTACGAGCAGTACTTC. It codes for CASSPLRDNMIYEQYF.

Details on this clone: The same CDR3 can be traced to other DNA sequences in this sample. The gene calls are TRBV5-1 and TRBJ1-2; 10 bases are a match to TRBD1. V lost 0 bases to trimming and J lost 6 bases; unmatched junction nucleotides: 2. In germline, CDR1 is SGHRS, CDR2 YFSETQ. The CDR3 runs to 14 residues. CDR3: CASSLVGTGDGYTF. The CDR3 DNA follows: TGCGCCAGCAGCTTGGTTGGGACAGGGGATGGCTACACCTTC.

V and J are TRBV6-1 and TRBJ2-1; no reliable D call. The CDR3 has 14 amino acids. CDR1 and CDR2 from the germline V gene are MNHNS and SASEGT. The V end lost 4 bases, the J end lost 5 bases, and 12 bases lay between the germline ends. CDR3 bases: TGTGCCAGCAGTGTTGAACTATTCCACAATGAGCAGTTCTTC. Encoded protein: CASSVELFHNEQFF.

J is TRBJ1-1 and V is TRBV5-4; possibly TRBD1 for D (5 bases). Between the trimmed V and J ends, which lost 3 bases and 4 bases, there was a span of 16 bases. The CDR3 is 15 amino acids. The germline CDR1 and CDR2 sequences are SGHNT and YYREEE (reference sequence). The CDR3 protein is CASSSGTTMGTEAFF. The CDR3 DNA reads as TGTGCCAGCAGCTCTGGGACTACAATGGGCACTGAAGCTTTCTTT.

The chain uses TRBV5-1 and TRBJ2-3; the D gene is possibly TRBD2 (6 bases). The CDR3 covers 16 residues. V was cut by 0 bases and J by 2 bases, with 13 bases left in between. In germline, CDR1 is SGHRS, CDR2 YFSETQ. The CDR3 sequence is CASSLAKGGTTDTQYF. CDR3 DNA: TGCGCCAGCAGCTTGGCCAAGGGAGGTACCACAGATACGCAGTATTTT.

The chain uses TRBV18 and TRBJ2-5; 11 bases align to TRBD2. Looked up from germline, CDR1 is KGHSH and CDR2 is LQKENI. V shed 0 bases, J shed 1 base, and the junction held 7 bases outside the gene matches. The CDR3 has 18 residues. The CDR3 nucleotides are TGTGCCAGCTCACCACCGAGAGGGACTAGCGGTTTCCAAGAGACCCAGTACTTC. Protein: CASSPPRGTSGFQETQYF.

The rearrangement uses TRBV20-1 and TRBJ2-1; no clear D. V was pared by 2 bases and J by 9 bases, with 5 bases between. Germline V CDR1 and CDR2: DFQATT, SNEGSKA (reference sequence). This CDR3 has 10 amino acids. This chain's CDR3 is CSARKSEQFF. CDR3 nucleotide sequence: TGCAGTGCTAGAAAGAGTGAGCAGTTCTTC.

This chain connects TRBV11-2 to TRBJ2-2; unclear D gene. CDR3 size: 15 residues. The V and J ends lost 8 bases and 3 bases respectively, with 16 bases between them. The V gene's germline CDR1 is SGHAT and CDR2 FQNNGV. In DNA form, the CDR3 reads TGTGCCAGCTGGTCGGCGGAGATTGACACCGGGGAGCTGTTTTTT. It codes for CASWSAEIDTGELFF.

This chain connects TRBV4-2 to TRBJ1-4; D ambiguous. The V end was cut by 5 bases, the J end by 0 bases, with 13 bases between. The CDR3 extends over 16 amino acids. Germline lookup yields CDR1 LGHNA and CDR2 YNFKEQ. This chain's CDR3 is CASSDRPFATNEKLFF. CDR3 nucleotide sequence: TGTGCCAGCAGCGACCGCCCGTTTGCAACTAATGAAAAACTGTTTTTT.

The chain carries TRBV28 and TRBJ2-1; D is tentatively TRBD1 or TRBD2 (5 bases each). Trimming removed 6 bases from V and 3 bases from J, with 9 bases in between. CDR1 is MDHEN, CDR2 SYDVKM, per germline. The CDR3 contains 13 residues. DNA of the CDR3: TGTGCCAGCAGCGGGGCCCACTACAATGAGCAGTTCTTC. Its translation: CASSGAHYNEQFF.

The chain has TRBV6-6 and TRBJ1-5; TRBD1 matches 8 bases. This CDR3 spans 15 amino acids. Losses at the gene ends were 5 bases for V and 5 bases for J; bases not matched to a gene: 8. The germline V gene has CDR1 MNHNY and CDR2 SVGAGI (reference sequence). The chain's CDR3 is CASSQRTGYHQPQHF. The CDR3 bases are TGTGCCAGCAGTCAAAGGACAGGGTATCATCAGCCCCAGCATTTT.

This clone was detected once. The CDR3 DNA reads as TGTGCCAGCAGTTCCGGGGACAGGATGAACACTGAAGCTTTCTTT. This codes for CASSSGDRMNTEAFF. This chain links TRBV28 with TRBJ1-1; 8 bases fit TRBD1. With V trimmed by 4 bases and J by 0 bases, 4 bases remained unmatched. This CDR3 has 15 residues. Germline CDR1 and CDR2: MDHEN and SYDVKM.

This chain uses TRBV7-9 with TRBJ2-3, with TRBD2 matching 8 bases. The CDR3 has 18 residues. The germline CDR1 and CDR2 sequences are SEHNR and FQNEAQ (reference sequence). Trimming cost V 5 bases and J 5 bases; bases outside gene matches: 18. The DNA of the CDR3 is TGTGCCAGCAGCCTCCCGTCGAAGCGGGAGATGGTTGAAGATACGCAGTATTTT. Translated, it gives CASSLPSKREMVEDTQYF.

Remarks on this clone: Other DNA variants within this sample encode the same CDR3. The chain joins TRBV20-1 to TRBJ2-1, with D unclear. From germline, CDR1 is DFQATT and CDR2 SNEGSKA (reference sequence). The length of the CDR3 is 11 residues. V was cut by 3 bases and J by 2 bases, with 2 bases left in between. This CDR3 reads CSARAYNEQFF. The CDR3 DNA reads TGCAGTGCTAGGGCCTACAATGAGCAGTTCTTC.

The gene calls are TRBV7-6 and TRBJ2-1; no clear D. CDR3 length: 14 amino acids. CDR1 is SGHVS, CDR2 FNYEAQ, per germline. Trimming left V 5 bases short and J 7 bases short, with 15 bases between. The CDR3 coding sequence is TGTGCCAGCAGCATCGACCCCACGGTAAATGAGCAGTTCTTC. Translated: CASSIDPTVNEQFF.